These T cell receptor beta chains were read from a single sample in a study of blood T cells in healthy people across ages. TCRdb re-derived calls from the 5' RACE reads in MiXCR, one entry per CDR3 protein. Among about 750,000 distinct CDR3 sequences listed, approximately 55% were seen once. The specimen sequenced was blood. The receptors originated from an elderly man in good health. Both conserved end residues are part of each CDR3. D genes are given only for firm matches. Clone size is stated in some rows and not others, as once, few, many or a class when expanded.

d_call	v_call	clone_size	j_call	cdr3_nt	cdr3_aa
-	TRBV5-5	-	TRBJ2-3	TGTGCCAGCAGCCTGGGGGGAAGCAGCCAGGGGTATTTT	CASSLGGSSQGYF
TRBD2	TRBV30	-	TRBJ2-7	TGTGCCTGGTCCTCGGGACTACCGGAGGGCGAGCAGTACTTC	CAWSSGLPEGEQYF
-	TRBV6-5	-	TRBJ2-5	TGTGCCAGCAGTTACACCCAGACTGGCCAAGAGACCCAGTACTTC	CASSYTQTGQETQYF
TRBD2	TRBV28	-	TRBJ2-7	TGTGCCAGCAGTCGTGGGGGGGGGACTAGCGGGCCCTACGAGCAGTACTTC	CASSRGGGTSGPYEQYF
-	TRBV18	-	TRBJ2-3	TGTGCCAGCTCACCACTACAGGAGTCCGCGTATTTT	CASSPLQESAYF
TRBD1	TRBV6-1	few	TRBJ2-3	TGTGCCAGCAGTGGGGTACAGGGGTTTTATCGAGATACGCAGTATTTT	CASSGVQGFYRDTQYF
-	TRBV9	-	TRBJ2-7	TGTGCCAGCAGCCCCCGGGAACAGGGCCTATATTACGAGCAGTACTTC	CASSPREQGLYYEQYF
-	TRBV13	few	TRBJ2-5	TGTGCCAGCAGCTCCAGGACATTCCAAGAGACCCAGTACTTC	CASSSRTFQETQYF
TRBD2	TRBV3-1	-	TRBJ2-7	TGTGCCAGCAGCCAAGTTTTACGACTAGCGGGGATGTCCTACGAGCAGTACTTC	CASSQVLRLAGMSYEQYF
TRBD2	TRBV20-1	-	TRBJ2-7	TGCAGTGCCGCCCCCACTAGCGGGAGGTCCCCCTACGAGCAGTACTTC	CSAAPTSGRSPYEQYF
-	TRBV20-1	-	TRBJ1-2	TGCAGTGCTAGAGATTCCGGGAGCTATGGCTACACCTTC	CSARDSGSYGYTF
TRBD2	TRBV7-6	-	TRBJ2-1	TGTGCCAGCAGCTTCCTAAGCGGGAGCTCCTACAATGAGCAGTTCTTC	CASSFLSGSSYNEQFF
-	TRBV3-1	-	TRBJ2-7	TGTGCCAGCAGCCAGGGCCCCTCCGGGACCTACGAGCAGTACTTC	CASSQGPSGTYEQYF
TRBD2	TRBV7-3	-	TRBJ2-1	TGTGCCAGCAGCTTGACTAGCGAATCCTACAATGAGCAGTTCTTC	CASSLTSESYNEQFF
-	TRBV3-1	-	TRBJ1-1	TGTGCCAGCAGCAGAGGAGGGGACACTGAAGCTTTCTTT	CASSRGGDTEAFF
TRBD1	TRBV2	few	TRBJ2-7	TGTGCCAGCAGCACCTGGACAGGGGAGTACGAGCAGTACTTC	CASSTWTGEYEQYF
-	TRBV12-3/TRBV12-4	-	TRBJ2-5	TGTGCCAGCTCCTCGAGGGCGACGAACTTCTACAATGAGCAGTACTTC	CASSSRATNFYNEQYF
TRBD2	TRBV12-3/TRBV12-4	-	TRBJ2-5	TGTGCCAGCAGTTCCGAGGGGACTAGCGACCAAGAGACCCAGTACTTC	CASSSEGTSDQETQYF
-	TRBV29-1	-	TRBJ1-2	TGCAGCGTTGAAGGGGGAGCGTCGGGCTTTGGCTACACCTTC	CSVEGGASGFGYTF
-	TRBV14	once	TRBJ2-3	TGTGCCAGCAGCCTCGGCACTAGAGGGACCACAGATACGCAGTATTTT	CASSLGTRGTTDTQYF
TRBD1	TRBV2	-	TRBJ2-2	TGTGCCAGCAAGAACAGGGGGCTGGACACCGGGGAGCTGTTTTTT	CASKNRGLDTGELFF
-	TRBV24-1	-	TRBJ2-2	TGTGCCACCAGTGTCACCTCCGGGGAGCTGTTTTTT	CATSVTSGELFF
-	TRBV3-1	-	TRBJ2-7	TGTGCCAGCAACCAAGATATTCGGCGGGAGGCAGGGGGTTACGAGCAGTACTTC	CASNQDIRREAGGYEQYF
-	TRBV3-1	-	TRBJ2-1	TGCGCCAGCAGCCAAGTTGGATCCTACAATGAGCAGTTCTTC	CASSQVGSYNEQFF
-	TRBV11-1	few	TRBJ2-7	TGTGCCAGCAGCTTAAGACTTTACTACGAGCAGTACTTC	CASSLRLYYEQYF
-	TRBV6-6	-	TRBJ1-6	TGTGCCAGCAGCTTTGATGAAGGGGCTTCACCCCTCCACTTT	CASSFDEGASPLHF
-	TRBV29-1	few	TRBJ2-7	TGCAGCGTCAAAGGACAGGCGGCGGGAGACTACGAGCAGTACTTC	CSVKGQAAGDYEQYF
TRBD2	TRBV20-1	-	TRBJ2-1	TGCAGTGCTATCGATAGCGGGAGCTCCTACAATGAGCAGTTCTTC	CSAIDSGSSYNEQFF
TRBD1	TRBV20-1	few	TRBJ2-5	TGCAGTGCGAGGGACAGGGCTTTCAAACAGCAGTACTTC	CSARDRAFKQQYF
TRBD1	TRBV2	-	TRBJ2-7	TGTGCCAGCAGCGGGACAGGGAATTACGAGCAGTACTTC	CASSGTGNYEQYF
TRBD1	TRBV7-9	-	TRBJ2-1	TGTGCCAGCAGCCCCGACTCAGACAGGGGGAATGGGTTCTTC	CASSPDSDRGNGFF
TRBD1	TRBV4-1	-	TRBJ1-2	TGCGCCAGCAGCCGACAACAGGGGGGTTTCTATGGCTACACCTTC	CASSRQQGGFYGYTF
-	TRBV6-1	-	TRBJ2-1	TGCGCCAGCAGTGCCTCTGGGGGAGCGGAGTCCAAGACCCAGTTCTTC	CASSASGGAESKTQFF
-	TRBV7-2	once	TRBJ1-5	TGTGCCAGCAGCTTAAGGCTAGCGGGGGGGGGCACAGATACGCAGCATTTT	CASSLRLAGGGTDTQHF
TRBD2	TRBV7-2	-	TRBJ2-7	TGTGCCAGCAGCCTCGGGGGACTAGCGGGAGGGCCAGGGTACGAGCAGTACTTC	CASSLGGLAGGPGYEQYF
-	TRBV24-1	-	TRBJ2-6	TGTGCCACCAGCTCTCCAACAGCCTCTGGGGCCAACGTCCTGACTTTC	CATSSPTASGANVLTF
-	TRBV4-2	-	TRBJ2-5	TGTGCCAGCAGCCAAGATCCCGGGCTCCAAGAGACCCTGTACTTC	CASSQDPGLQETLYF
TRBD2	TRBV6-5	-	TRBJ2-7	TGTGCCAGCAGTGACTCCGGACTAGCGGGAGGAAAGCGCGAGCAGTACTTC	CASSDSGLAGGKREQYF
TRBD1	TRBV10-3	-	TRBJ1-2	TGTGCCATCAGTGACCCTGCCAGGGGGTCAATCGTTCTTAACTATGGCTACACCTTC	CAISDPARGSIVLNYGYTF
-	TRBV2	once	TRBJ2-7	TGTGCCAGCAGTCGGGGCGGGAACCTAATCCGCGAGCAGTACTTC	CASSRGGNLIREQYF
TRBD2	TRBV19	once	TRBJ2-7	TGTGCCAGTAGTTTCGGACTAGCGGGAAGCTCCTACAATGAGCAGTACTTC	CASSFGLAGSSYNEQYF
TRBD2	TRBV4-2	-	TRBJ2-7	TGTGCCAGCAGCCACCAGACTAGCGGATCCTACGAGCAGTACTTC	CASSHQTSGSYEQYF
TRBD2	TRBV2	few	TRBJ2-5	TGTGCCAGCAGGACTAGCGGGATAGAGACCCAGTACTTC	CASRTSGIETQYF
TRBD2	TRBV7-2	few	TRBJ2-2	TGTGCCAGCAGCGAGACTAGCGCAAACACCGGGGAGCTGTTTTTT	CASSETSANTGELFF
-	TRBV25-1	-	TRBJ2-5	TGTGCCAGCAGTGAGGGACAACCGTACCAAGAGACCCAGTACTTC	CASSEGQPYQETQYF
-	TRBV25-1	-	TRBJ2-2	TGTGCCAGCAGTAATCCGGGTCCCCCCGGGGGGCTGTTTTTT	CASSNPGPPGGLFF
TRBD2	TRBV27	few	TRBJ2-6	TGTGCCAGCAAACACGGGGGGTTTGAGGCCAACGTCCTGACTTTC	CASKHGGFEANVLTF
TRBD1	TRBV3-1	-	TRBJ1-4	TGTGCCAGCAGCCAAGATTGGCAGGGGGCTGAAAAACTGTTTTTT	CASSQDWQGAEKLFF
TRBD2	TRBV24-1	-	TRBJ2-2	TGTGCCACCAGTGACCACCTACTAGCGGGAGAGTACACCGGGGAGCTGTTTTTT	CATSDHLLAGEYTGELFF
-	TRBV27	-	TRBJ1-2	TGTGCCAGCAGTTTATTGCGGGACGGCTATGGCTACACCTTC	CASSLLRDGYGYTF
-	TRBV12-3/TRBV12-4	-	TRBJ1-5	TGTGCCAGCAGTTTAGGCAGTCAAAATCAGCCCCAGCATTTT	CASSLGSQNQPQHF
-	TRBV21-1	-	TRBJ2-7	TGTGCCAGCAGCAACATCATGCTCCGGGACAGCCGCTCCTACGAGCAGTACTTC	CASSNIMLRDSRSYEQYF
TRBD1	TRBV29-1	-	TRBJ2-1	TGCAGCGTCCACGGAAAGTCCGGGACAGGCCTTAGCTCCTACAATGAGCAGTTCTTC	CSVHGKSGTGLSSYNEQFF
-	TRBV20-1	-	TRBJ2-1	TGCAGTGCTAGAGATCAGGGGGGGGCCCCGACCTACAATGAGCAGTTCTTC	CSARDQGGAPTYNEQFF
TRBD1	TRBV28	-	TRBJ1-1	TGTGCCAGCAGTCCTCGCCACGACAGGGGGCGGCGGAAAGCTTTCTTT	CASSPRHDRGRRKAFF
-	TRBV5-1	few	TRBJ1-2	TGCGCCAGCAGCTTGGAAGCGGACGCATACTATGGCTACACCTTC	CASSLEADAYYGYTF
-	TRBV29-1	-	TRBJ2-7	TGCAGCGGCTCCAGCGGCACCTACGAGCAGTACTTC	CSGSSGTYEQYF
TRBD1	TRBV12-3/TRBV12-4	-	TRBJ2-7	TGTGCCAGCAGACGGACGGGACAGTCCTACGAGCAGTACTTC	CASRRTGQSYEQYF